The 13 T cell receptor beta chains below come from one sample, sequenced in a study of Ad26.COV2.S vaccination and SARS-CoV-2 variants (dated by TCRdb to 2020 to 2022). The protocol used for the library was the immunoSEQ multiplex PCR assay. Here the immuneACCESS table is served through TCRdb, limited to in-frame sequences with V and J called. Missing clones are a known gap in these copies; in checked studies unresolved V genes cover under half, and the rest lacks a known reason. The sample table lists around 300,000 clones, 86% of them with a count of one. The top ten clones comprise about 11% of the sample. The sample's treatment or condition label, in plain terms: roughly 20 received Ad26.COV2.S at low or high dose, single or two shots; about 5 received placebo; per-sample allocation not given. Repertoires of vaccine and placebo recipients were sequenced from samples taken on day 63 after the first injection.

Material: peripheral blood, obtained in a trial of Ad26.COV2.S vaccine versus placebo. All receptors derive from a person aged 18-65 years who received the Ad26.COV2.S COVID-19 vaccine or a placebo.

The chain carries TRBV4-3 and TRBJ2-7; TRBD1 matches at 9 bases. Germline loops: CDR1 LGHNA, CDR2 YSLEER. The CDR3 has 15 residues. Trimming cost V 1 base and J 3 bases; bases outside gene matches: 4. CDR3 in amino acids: CASSQGPGQGYEQYF. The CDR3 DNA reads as TGCGCCAGCAGCCAAGGACCGGGACAGGGCTACGAGCAGTACTTC.

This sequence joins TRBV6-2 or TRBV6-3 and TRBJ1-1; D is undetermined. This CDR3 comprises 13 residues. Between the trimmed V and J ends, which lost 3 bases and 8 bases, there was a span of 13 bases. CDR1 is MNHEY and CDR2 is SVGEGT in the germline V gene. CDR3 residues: CASSYSYMVEAFF. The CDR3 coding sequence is TGTGCCAGCAGTTATTCTTACATGGTCGAAGCTTTCTTT.

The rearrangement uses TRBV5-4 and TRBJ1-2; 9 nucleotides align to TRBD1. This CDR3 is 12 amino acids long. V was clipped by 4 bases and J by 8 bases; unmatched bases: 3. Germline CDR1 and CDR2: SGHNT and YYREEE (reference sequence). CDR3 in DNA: TGTGCCAGCAGCCGGGACAGGGACGGCTACACCTTC. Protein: CASSRDRDGYTF.

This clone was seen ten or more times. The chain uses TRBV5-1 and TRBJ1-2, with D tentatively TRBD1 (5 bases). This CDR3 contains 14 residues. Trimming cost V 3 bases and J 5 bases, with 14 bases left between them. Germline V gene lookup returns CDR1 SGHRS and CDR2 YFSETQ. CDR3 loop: CASSWSGREYGYTF. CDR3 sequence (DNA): TGCGCCAGCAGCTGGAGTGGCAGGGAATATGGCTACACCTTC.

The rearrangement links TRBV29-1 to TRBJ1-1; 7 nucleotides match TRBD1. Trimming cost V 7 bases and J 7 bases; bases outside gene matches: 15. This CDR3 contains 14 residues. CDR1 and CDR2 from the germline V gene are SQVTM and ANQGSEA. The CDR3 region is CSAELTGVENEAFF. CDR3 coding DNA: TGCAGCGCCGAACTTACAGGGGTAGAGAATGAAGCTTTCTTT. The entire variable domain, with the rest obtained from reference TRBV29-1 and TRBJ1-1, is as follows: SAVISQKPSRDICQRGTSLTIQCQVDSQVTMMFWYRQQPGQSLTLIATANQGSEATYESGFVIDKFPISRPNLTFSTLTVSNMSPEDSSIYLCSAELTGVENEAFFGQGTRLTVV.

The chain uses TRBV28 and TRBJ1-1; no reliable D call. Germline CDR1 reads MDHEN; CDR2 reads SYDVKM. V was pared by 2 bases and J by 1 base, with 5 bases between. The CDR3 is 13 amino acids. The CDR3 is CASSLGENTEAFF. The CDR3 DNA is TGTGCCAGCAGTTTAGGTGAGAACACTGAAGCTTTCTTT. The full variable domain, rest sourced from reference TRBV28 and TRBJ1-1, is DVKVTQSSRYLVKRTGEKVFLECVQDMDHENMFWYRQDPGLGLRLIYFSYDVKMKEKGDIPEGYSVSREKKERFSLILESASTNQTSMYLCASSLGENTEAFFGQGTRLTVV.

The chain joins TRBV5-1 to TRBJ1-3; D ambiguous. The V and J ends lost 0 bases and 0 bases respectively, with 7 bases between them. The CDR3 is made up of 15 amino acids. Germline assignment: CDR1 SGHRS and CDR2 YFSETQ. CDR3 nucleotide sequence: TGCGCCAGCAGCTTGGTGGGCTTCTCTGGAAACACCATATATTTT. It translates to CASSLVGFSGNTIYF.

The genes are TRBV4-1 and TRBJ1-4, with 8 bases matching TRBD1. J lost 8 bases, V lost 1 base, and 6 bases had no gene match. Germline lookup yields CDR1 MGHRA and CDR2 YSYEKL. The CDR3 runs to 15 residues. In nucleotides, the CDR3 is TGCGCCAGCAGCCAAGCCGGGACAGGTGGGGAAAAACTGTTTTTT. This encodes CASSQAGTGGEKLFF.

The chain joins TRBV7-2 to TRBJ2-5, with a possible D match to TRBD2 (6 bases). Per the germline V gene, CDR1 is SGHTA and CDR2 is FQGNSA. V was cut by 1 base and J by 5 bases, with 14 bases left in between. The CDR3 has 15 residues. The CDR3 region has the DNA TGTGCCAGCAGCTTAGTAGTCGGGGGTCTGGAGACCCAGTACTTC. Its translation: CASSLVVGGLETQYF.

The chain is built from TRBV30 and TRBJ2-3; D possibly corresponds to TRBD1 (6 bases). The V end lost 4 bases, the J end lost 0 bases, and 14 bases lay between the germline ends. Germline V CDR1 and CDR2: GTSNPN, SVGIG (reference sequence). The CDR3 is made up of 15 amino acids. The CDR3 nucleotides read TGTGCCTGGATGCAGGGGTCTAGCAGCACAGATACGCAGTATTTT. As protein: CAWMQGSSSTDTQYF.

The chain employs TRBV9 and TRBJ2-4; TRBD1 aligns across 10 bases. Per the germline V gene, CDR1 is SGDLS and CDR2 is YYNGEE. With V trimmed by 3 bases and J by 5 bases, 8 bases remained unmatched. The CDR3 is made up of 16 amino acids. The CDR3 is CASSAPGQGIQNIQYF. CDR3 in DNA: TGTGCCAGCAGCGCCCCGGGACAGGGGATCCAAAACATTCAGTACTTC.

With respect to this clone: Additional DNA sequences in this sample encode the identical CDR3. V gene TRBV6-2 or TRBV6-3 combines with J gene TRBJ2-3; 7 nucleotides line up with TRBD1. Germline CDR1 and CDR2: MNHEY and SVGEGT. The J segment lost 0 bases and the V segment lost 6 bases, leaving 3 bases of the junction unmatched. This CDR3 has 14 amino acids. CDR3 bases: TGTGCCAGCAGCCTACAGGGGAGCACAGATACGCAGTATTTT. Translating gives CASSLQGSTDTQYF.

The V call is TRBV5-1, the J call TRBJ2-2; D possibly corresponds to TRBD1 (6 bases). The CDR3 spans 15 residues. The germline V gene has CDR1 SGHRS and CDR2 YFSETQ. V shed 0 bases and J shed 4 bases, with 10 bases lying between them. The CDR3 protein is CASSLGGHLTGELFF. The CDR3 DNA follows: TGCGCCAGCAGCTTGGGGGGGCACCTCACCGGGGAGCTGTTTTTT.